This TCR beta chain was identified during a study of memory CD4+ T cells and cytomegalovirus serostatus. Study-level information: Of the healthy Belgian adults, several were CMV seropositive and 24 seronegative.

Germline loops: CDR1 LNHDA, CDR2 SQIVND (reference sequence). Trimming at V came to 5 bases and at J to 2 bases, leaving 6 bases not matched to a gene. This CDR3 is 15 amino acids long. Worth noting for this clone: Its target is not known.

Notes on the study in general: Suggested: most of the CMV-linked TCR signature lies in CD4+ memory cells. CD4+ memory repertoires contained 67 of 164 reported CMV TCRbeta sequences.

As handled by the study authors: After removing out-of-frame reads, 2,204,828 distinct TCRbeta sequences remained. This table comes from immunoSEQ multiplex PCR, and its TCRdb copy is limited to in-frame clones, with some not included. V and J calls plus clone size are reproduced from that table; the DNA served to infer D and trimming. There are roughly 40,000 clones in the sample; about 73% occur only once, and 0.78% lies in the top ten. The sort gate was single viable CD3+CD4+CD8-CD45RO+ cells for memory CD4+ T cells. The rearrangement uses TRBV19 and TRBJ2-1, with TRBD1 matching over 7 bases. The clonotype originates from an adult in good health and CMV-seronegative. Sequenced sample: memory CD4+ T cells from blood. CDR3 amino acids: CASSDIGQAYNEQFF. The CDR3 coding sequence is TGTGCCAGTAGTGACATCGGACAGGCCTACAATGAGCAGTTCTTC.